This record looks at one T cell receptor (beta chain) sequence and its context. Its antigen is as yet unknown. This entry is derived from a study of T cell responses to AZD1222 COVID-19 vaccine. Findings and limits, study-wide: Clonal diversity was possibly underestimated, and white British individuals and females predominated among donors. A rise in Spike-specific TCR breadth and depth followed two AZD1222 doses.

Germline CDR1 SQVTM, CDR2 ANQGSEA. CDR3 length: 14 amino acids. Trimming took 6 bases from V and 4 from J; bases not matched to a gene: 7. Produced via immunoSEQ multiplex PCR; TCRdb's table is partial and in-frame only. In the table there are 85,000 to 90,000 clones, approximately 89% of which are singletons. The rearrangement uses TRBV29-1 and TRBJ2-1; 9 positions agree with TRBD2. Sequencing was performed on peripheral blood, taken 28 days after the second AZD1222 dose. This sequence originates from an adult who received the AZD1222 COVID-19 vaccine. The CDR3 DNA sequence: TGCAGCGTCCGGAAAGCGGGGGGATACAATGAGCAGTTCTTC. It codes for CSVRKAGGYNEQFF.